The 5 T cell receptor beta chains presented below share a single source sample, sequenced in a study of blood T cell repertoires in COVID-19. Only in-frame clones appear in the TCRdb table, and some are missing; sequencing was by immunoSEQ multiplex PCR. This table holds 250,000 to 350,000 clones, approximately 90% found once. Source material: peripheral blood. These receptors originate from a woman between 50 and 59 years old who had recovered from COVID-19.

The chain recombines TRBV7-3 with TRBJ1-1; D call uncertain. The CDR3 covers 14 residues. CDR1 is SGHTA and CDR2 is FQGTGA in the germline V gene. V was trimmed by 5 bases and J by 2 bases, leaving 12 bases between them. The chain's CDR3 is CASSPSGGNTEAFF. The DNA for the CDR3 is TGTGCCAGCAGCCCCTCGGGTGGAAACACTGAAGCTTTCTTT.

The gene calls are TRBV5-1 and TRBJ2-5, with 9 bases lining up with TRBD1. This CDR3 has 16 amino acids. The germline CDR1 and CDR2 sequences are SGHRS and YFSETQ. The V and J ends lost 0 bases and 4 bases, in that order; junction bases with no gene match: 7. The CDR3 here is CASSLGDRETSETQYF. The DNA of the CDR3 is TGCGCCAGCAGCTTGGGGGACAGGGAGACATCAGAGACCCAGTACTTC.

The chain joins TRBV7-2 to TRBJ2-3; 11 bases are a match to TRBD2. With V trimmed by 1 base and J by 5 bases, 5 bases remained unmatched. This CDR3 comprises 16 residues. Germline CDR1 and CDR2: SGHTA and FQGNSA. The CDR3 is CASSLVSGGALDTQYF. CDR3 DNA sequence: TGTGCCAGCAGCTTAGTTAGCGGGGGGGCGTTAGATACGCAGTATTTT.

V is TRBV11-2 and J is TRBJ1-6, with D maybe TRBD1 (5 bases). CDR1 and CDR2 (germline): SGHAT, FQNNGV. This CDR3 has 15 residues. V was pared by 4 bases and J by 6 bases, with 13 bases between. For the CDR3, the DNA is TGTGCCAGCAGCTCTCAGGGTAGAGGTAATTCACCCCTCCACTTT. Its translation: CASSSQGRGNSPLHF.

This chain links TRBV20-1 with TRBJ1-5; a possible D gene is TRBD1 (6 bases). V shed 3 bases and J shed 7 bases, with 13 bases lying between them. Germline V gives CDR1 DFQATT, CDR2 SNEGSKA (reference sequence). This CDR3 spans 13 amino acids. The CDR3 coding sequence is TGCAGTGCTAGTGAGGGGGGAGGCCAGCCCCAGCATTTT. Its translation is CSASEGGGQPQHF.